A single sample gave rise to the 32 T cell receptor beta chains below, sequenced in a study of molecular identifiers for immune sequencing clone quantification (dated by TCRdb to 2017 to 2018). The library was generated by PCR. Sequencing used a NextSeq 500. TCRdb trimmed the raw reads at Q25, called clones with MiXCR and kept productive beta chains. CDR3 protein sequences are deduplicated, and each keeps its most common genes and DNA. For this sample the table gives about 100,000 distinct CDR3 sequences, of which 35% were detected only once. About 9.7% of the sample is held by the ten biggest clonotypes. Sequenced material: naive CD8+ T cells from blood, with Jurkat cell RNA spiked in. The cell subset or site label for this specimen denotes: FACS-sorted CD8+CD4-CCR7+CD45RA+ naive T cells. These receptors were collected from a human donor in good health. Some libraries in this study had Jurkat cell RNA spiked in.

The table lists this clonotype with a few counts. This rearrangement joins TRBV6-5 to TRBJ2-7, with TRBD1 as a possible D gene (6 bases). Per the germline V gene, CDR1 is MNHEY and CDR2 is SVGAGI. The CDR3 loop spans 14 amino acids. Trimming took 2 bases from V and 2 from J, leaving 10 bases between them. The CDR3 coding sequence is TGTGCCAGCAGTTACGGGACACCGCCCTACGAGCAGTACTTC. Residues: CASSYGTPPYEQYF.

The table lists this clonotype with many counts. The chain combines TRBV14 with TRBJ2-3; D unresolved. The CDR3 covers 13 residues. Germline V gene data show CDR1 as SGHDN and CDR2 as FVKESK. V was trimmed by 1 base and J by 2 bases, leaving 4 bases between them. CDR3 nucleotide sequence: TGTGCCAGCAGCCAAGTGGTCACAGATACGCAGTATTTT. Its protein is CASSQVVTDTQYF.

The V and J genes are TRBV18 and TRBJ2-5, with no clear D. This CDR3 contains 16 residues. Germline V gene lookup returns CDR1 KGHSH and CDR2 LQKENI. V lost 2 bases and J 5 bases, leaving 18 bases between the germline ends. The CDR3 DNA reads TGTGCCAGCTCACCAAGTTCAGGCTTTGGCATGGAGACCCAGTACTTC. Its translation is CASSPSSGFGMETQYF.

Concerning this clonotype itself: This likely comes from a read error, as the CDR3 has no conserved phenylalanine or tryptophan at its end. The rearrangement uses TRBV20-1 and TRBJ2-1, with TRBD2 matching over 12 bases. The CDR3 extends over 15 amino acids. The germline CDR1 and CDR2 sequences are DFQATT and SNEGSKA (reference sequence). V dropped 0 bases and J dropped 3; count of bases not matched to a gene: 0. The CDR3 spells CSAREGLAGYNEQFS. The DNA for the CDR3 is TGCAGTGCTAGAGAGGGACTAGCGGGCTACAATGAGCAGTTCTCC.

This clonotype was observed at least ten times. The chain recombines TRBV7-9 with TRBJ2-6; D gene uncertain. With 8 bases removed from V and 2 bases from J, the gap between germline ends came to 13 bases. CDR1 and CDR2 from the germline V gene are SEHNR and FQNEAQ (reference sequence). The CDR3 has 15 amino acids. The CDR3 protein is CASADQYTGANVLTF. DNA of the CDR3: TGTGCCAGCGCCGACCAATATACTGGGGCCAACGTCCTGACTTTC.

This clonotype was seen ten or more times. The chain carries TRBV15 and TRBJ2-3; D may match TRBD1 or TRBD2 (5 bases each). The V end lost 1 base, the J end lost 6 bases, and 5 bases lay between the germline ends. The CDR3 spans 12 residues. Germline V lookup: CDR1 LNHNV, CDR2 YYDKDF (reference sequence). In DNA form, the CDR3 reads TGTGCCACCAGCAGAGGGGGGGATACGCAGTATTTT. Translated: CATSRGGDTQYF. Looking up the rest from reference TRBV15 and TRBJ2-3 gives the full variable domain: DAMVIQNPRYQVTQFGKPVTLSCSQTLNHNVMYWYQQKSSQAPKLLFHYYDKDFNNEADTPDNFQSRRPNTSFCFLDIRSPGLGDTAMYLCATSRGGDTQYFGPGTRLTVL.

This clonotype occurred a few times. The CDR3 region has the DNA TGCGCCAGCAGCCAAGCTTTCGGGCCTAGCACCCAGGGGGATGAGCAGTTCTTC. Translation: CASSQAFGPSTQGDEQFF. The chain combines TRBV4-3 with TRBJ2-1, with TRBD1 identical over 7 bases. Germline assignment: CDR1 LGHNA and CDR2 YSLEER. V lost 1 base, J lost 8 bases, and 17 bases stayed unmatched. The CDR3 loop spans 18 amino acids.

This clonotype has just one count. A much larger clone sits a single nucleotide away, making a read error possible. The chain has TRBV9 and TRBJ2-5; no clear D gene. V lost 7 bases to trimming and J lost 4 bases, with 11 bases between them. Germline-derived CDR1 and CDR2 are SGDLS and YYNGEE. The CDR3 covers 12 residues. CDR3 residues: CASGLSGETQYF. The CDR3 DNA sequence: TGTGCCAGCGGCCTGTCAGGAGAGACCCAGTACTTC. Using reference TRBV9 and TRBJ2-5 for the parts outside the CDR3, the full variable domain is DSGVTQTPKHLITATGQRVTLRCSPRSGDLSVYWYQQSLDQGLQFLIQYYNGEERAKGNILERFSAQQFPDLHSELNLSSLELGDSALYFCASGLSGETQYFGPGTRLLVL.

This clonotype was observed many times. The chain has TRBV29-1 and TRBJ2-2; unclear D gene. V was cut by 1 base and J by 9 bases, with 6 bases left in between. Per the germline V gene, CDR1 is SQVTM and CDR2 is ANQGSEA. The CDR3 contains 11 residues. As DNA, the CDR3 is TGCAGCGTTGAAGGGGCCCGGGAGCTGTTTTTT. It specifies CSVEGARELFF.

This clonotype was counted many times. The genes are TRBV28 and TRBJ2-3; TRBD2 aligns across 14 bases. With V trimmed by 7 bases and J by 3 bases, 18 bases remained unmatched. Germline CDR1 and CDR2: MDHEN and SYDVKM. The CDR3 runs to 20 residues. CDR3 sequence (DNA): TGTGCCAGCAACCTCTCCCCGGGACTAGCGGGAGTGGAGGTAACAGATACGCAGTATTTT. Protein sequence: CASNLSPGLAGVEVTDTQYF.

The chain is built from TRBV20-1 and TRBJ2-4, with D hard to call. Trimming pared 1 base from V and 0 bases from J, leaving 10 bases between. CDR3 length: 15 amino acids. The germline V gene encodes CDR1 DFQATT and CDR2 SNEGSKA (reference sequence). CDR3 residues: CSARVRDLAKNIQYF. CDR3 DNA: TGCAGTGCTAGAGTTAGGGATTTAGCCAAAAACATTCAGTACTTC.

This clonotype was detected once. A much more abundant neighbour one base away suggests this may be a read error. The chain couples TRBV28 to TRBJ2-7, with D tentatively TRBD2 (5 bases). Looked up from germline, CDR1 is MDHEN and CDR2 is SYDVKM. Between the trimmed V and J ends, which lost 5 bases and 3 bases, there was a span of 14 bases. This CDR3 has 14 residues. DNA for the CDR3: TGTGCCAGCAGTCCCCGAGTCGGGAACTACGAGCAGTACTTC. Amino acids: CASSPRVGNYEQYF.

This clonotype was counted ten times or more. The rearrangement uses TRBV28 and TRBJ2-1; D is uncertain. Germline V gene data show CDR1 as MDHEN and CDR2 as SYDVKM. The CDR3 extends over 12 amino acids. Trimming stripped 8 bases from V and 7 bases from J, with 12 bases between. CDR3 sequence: CASGTYENEQFF. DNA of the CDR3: TGTGCCAGCGGAACTTACGAGAATGAGCAGTTCTTC.

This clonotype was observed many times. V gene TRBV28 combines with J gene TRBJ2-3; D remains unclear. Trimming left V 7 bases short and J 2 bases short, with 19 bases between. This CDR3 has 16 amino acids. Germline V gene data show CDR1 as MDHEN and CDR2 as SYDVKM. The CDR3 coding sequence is TGTGCCAGCAAGATGCTGATGGCGGACCCCACAGATACGCAGTATTTT. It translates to CASKMLMADPTDTQYF.

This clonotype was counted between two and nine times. The CDR3 protein is CASSLAGGEQFF. CDR3 nucleotides: TGTGCCAGCAGCTTAGCGGGGGGTGAGCAGTTCTTC. This chain joins TRBV7-2 and TRBJ2-1, with D possibly matching TRBD2 (6 bases). The CDR3 runs 12 residues. Trimming took 0 bases from V and 9 from J, leaving 6 bases between them. From germline, CDR1 is SGHTA and CDR2 FQGNSA.

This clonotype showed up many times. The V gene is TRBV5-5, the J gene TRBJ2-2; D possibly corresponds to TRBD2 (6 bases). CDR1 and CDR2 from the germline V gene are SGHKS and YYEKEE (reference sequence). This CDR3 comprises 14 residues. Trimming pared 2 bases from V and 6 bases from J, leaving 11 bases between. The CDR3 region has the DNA TGTGCCAGCAGCTTCGGGGCGGGGCCCGGGGAGCTGTTTTTT. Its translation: CASSFGAGPGELFF.

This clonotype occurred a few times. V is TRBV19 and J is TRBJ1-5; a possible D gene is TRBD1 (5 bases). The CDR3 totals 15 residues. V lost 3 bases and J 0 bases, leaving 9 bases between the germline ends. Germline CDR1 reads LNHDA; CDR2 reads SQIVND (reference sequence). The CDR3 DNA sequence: TGTGCCAGTAGTATGGGGCTGAATAGCAATCAGCCCCAGCATTTT. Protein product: CASSMGLNSNQPQHF.

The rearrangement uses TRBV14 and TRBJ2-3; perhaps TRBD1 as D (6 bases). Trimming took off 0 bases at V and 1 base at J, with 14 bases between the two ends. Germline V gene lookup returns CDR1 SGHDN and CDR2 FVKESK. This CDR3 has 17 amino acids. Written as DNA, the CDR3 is TGTGCCAGCAGCCAAGAAGGGTGGGGGCTTGGCACAGATACGCAGTATTTT. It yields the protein CASSQEGWGLGTDTQYF.

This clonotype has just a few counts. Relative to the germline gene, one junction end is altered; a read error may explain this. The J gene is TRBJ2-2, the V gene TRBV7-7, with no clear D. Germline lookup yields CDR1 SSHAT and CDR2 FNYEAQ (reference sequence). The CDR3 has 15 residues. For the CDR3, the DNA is TGTGCTAGCAGCTTAGATGCATGGGGAACCGGGGAGCTGTTTTTT. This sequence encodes CASSLDAWGTGELFF. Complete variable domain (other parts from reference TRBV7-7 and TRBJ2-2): GAGVSQSPRYKVTKRGQDVTLRCDPISSHATLYWYQQALGQGPEFLTYFNYEAQPDKSGLPSDRFSAERPEGSISTLTIQRTEQRDSAMYRCASSLDAWGTGELFFGEGSRLTVL.

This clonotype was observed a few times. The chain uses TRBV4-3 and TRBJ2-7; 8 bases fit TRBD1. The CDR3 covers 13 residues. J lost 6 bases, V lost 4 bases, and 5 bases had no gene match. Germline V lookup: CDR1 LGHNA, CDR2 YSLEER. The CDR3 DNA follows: TGCGCCAGCAGCCCCGGACAGGGCCGCGAGCAGTACTTC. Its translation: CASSPGQGREQYF.

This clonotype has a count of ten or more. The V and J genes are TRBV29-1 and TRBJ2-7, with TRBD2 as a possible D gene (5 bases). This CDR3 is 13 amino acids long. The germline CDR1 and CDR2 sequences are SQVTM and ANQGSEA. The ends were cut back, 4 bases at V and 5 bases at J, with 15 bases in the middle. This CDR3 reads CSVVSAPGDEQYF. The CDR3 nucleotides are TGCAGCGTTGTGTCGGCCCCCGGGGACGAGCAGTACTTC.

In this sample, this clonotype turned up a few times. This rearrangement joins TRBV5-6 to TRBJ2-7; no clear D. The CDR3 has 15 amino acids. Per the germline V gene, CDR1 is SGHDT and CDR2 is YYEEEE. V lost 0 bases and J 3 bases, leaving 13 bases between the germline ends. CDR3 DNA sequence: TGTGCCAGCAGCTTGGGCCCCACCGAACTCTACGAGCAGTACTTC. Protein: CASSLGPTELYEQYF.

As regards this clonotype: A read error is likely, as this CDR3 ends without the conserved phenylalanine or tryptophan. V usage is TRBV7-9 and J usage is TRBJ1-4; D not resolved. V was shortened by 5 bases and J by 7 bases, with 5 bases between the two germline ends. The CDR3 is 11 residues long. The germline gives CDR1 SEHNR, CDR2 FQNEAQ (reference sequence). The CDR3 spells CASSDFEKLFY. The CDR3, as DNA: TGTGCCAGCAGCGATTTTGAAAAACTGTTTTAT.

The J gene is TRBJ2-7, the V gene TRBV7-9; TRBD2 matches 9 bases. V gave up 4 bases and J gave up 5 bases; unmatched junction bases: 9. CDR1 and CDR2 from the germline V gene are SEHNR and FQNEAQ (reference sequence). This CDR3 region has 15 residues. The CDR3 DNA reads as TGTGCCAGCAGCTATCTAGCGGGGTGGCTTAACGAGCAGTACTTC. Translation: CASSYLAGWLNEQYF.

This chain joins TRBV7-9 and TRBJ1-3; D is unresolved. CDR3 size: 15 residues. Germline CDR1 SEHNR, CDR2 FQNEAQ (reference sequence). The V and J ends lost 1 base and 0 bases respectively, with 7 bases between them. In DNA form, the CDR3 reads TGTGCCAGCAGCTTAGTGACCATCTCTGGAAACACCATATATTTT. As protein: CASSLVTISGNTIYF.

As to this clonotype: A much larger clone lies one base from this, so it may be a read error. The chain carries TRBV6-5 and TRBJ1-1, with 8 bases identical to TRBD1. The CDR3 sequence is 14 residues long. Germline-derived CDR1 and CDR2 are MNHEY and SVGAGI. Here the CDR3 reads CACSWGQEYTEAFF. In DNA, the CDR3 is TGTGCCTGCAGTTGGGGACAGGAATACACTGAAGCTTTCTTT.

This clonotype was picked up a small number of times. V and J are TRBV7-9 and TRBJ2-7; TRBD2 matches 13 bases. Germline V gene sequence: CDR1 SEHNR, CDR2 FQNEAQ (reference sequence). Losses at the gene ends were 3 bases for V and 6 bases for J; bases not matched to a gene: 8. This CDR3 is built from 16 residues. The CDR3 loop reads CASSFPTGLAGAEQYF. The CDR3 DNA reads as TGTGCCAGCAGCTTCCCCACCGGACTAGCGGGAGCCGAGCAGTACTTC. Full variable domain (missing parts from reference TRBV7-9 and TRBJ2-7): DTGVSQNPRHKITKRGQNVTFRCDPISEHNRLYWYRQTLGQGPEFLTYFQNEAQLEKSRLLSDRFSAERPKGSFSTLEIQRTEQGDSAMYLCASSFPTGLAGAEQYFGPGTRLTVT.

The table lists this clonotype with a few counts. CDR3 coding DNA: TGTGCCAGCAGTTACTCGAAGGTCCTAGCGGGGAACACAGATACGCAGTATTTT. It translates to CASSYSKVLAGNTDTQYF. The chain employs TRBV6-5 and TRBJ2-3, with TRBD2 matching over 9 bases. The V segment lost 0 bases and the J segment 2 bases; nucleotides outside the gene matches: 9. The CDR3 length is 18 residues. In germline, CDR1 is MNHEY, CDR2 SVGAGI.

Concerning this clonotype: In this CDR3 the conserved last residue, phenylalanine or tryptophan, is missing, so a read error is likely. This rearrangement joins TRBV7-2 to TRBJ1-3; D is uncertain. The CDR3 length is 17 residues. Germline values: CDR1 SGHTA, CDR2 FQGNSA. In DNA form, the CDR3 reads TGTGCCAGCAGCTTAGTACCGTGGCTCAGCTCTGGATACACCATATATTAT. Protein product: CASSLVPWLSSGYTIYY.

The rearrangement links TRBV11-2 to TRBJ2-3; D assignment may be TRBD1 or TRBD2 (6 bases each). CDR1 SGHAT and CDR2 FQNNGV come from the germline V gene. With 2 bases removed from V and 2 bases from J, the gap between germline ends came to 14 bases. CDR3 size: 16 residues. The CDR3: CASSLIFPGATDTQYF. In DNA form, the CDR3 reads TGTGCCAGCAGCTTAATTTTTCCGGGGGCCACAGATACGCAGTATTTT.

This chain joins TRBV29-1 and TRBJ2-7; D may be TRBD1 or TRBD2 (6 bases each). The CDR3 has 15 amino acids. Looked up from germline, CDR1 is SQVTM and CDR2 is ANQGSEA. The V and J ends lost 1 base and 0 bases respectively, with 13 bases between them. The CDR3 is CSVEGTATSSYEQYF. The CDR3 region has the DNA TGCAGCGTTGAAGGGACAGCGACTAGCTCCTACGAGCAGTACTTC.

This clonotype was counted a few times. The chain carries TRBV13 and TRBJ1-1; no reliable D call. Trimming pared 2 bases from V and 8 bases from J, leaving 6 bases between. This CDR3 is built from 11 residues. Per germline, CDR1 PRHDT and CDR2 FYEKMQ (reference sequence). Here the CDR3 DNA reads TGTGCCAGCAGCTTACTCAGGGAAGCTTTCTTT. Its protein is CASSLLREAFF.